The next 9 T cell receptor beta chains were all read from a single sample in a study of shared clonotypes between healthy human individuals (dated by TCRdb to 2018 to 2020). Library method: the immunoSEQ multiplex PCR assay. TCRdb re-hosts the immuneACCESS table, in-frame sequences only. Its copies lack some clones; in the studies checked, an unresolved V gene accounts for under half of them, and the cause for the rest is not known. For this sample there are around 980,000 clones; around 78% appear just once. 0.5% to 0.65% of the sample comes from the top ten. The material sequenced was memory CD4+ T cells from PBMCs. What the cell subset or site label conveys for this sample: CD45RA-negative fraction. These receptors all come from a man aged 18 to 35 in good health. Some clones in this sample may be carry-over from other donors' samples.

This chain's CDR3 is CASSMRRGPDTQYF. CDR3 nucleotides: TGTGCCAGTAGTATGAGGCGGGGCCCAGATACGCAGTATTTT. The chain combines TRBV19 with TRBJ2-3; D is perhaps TRBD2 (6 bases). The CDR3 loop spans 14 amino acids. Looked up from germline, CDR1 is LNHDA and CDR2 is SQIVND (reference sequence). V was clipped by 3 bases and J by 4 bases, with 11 bases between them.

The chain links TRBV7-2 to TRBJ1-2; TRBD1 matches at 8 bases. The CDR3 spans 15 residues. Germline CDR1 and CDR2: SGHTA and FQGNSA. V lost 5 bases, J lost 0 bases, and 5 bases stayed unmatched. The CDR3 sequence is CASSTRTGSNYGYTF. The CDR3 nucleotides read TGTGCCAGCAGCACGAGGACAGGGTCTAACTATGGCTACACCTTC.

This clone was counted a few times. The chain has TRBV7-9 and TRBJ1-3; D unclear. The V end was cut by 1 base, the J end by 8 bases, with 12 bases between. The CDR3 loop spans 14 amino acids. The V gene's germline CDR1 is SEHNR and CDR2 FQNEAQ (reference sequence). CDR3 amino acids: CASSLDRGVHTIYF. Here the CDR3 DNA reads TGTGCCAGCAGCTTAGACCGCGGGGTTCACACCATATATTTT.

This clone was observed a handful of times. The CDR3 spells CASGSGSSYEQYF. CDR3 sequence (DNA): TGTGCCAGCGGTAGCGGGAGCTCCTACGAGCAGTACTTC. This chain uses TRBV28 with TRBJ2-7, with 9 nucleotides matching TRBD2. CDR1 MDHEN and CDR2 SYDVKM come from the germline V gene. After removal of 8 bases from V and 0 bases from J, the junction contained 2 bases not matched to a gene. The CDR3 is 13 amino acids.

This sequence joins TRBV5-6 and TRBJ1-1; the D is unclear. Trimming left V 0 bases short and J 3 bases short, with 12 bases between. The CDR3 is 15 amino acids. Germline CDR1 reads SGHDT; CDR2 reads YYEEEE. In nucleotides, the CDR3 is TGTGCCAGCAGCTTGGCGGGGTCGTGGGACACTGAAGCTTTCTTT. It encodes CASSLAGSWDTEAFF.

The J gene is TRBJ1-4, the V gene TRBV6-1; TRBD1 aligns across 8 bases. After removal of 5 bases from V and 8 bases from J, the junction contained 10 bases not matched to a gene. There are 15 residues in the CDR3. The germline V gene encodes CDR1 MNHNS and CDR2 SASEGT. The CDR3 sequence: CASSNQGAPGEKLFF. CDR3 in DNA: TGTGCCAGCAGTAACCAGGGGGCGCCGGGGGAAAAACTGTTTTTT.

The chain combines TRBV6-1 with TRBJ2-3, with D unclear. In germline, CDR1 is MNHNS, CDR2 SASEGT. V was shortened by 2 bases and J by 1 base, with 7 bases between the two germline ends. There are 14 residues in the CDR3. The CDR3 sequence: CASSEFGGTDTQYF. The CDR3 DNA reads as TGTGCCAGCAGTGAATTCGGTGGCACAGATACGCAGTATTTT.

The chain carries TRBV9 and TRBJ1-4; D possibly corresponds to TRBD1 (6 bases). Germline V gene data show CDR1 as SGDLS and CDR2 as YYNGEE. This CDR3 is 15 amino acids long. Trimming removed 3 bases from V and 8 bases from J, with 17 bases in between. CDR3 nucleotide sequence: TGTGCCAGCAGCGCCGCCCCGGGGAGGGGGGAAAAACTGTTTTTT. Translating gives CASSAAPGRGEKLFF. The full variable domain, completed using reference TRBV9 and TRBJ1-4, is DSGVTQTPKHLITATGQRVTLRCSPRSGDLSVYWYQQSLDQGLQFLIQYYNGEERAKGNILERFSAQQFPDLHSELNLSSLELGDSALYFCASSAAPGRGEKLFFGSGTQLSVL.

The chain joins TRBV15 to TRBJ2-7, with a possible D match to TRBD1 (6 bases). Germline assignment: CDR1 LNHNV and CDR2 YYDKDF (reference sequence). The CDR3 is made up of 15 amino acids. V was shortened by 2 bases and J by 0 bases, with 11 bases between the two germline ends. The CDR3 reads CATSRRDTLSYEQYF. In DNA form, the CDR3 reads TGTGCCACCAGCAGAAGGGACACCCTCTCCTACGAGCAGTACTTC.